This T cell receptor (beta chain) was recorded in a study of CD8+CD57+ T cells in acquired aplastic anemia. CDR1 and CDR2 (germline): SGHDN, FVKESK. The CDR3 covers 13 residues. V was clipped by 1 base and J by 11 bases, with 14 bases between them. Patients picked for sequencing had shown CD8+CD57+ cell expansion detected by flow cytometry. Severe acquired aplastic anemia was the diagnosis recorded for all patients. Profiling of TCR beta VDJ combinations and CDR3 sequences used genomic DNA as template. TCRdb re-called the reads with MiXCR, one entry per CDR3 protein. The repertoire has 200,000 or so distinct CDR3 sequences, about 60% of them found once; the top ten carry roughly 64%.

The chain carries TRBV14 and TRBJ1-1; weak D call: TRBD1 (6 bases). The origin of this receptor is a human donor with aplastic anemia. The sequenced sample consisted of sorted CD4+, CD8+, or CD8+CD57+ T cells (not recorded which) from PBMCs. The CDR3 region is CASSQVGGQTAFF. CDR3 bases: TGTGCCAGCAGCCAAGTGGGGGGACAAACGGCTTTCTTT.